A selection of T cell receptor beta chains follows, all from one sample in a study of OX40 agonist ivuxolimab in advanced cancers. Some clones are missing from TCRdb's copy, which holds only in-frame ones; the method was immunoSEQ multiplex PCR. The repertoire includes around 60,000 clones, about 88% of them detected once, and 15% to 20% sits in the top ten. The starting material was CD4+ or CD8+ T cells sorted from blood, obtained in a trial of the OX40 agonist ivuxolimab. These receptor sequences come from an adult with an advanced solid tumor such as melanoma, head and neck, liver or kidney cancer. Each CDR3 is given with its conserved first and last residue. Each record gives: V gene, J gene, CDR3 protein.

V gene: TRBV10-3; J gene: TRBJ2-7; CDR3 protein: CAISESVNEQYF
V gene: TRBV5-4; J gene: TRBJ2-7; CDR3 protein: CASSAGTSGFYEQYF
V gene: TRBV28; J gene: TRBJ1-2; CDR3 protein: CASNHRGWNYGYTF
V gene: TRBV7-9; J gene: TRBJ2-1; CDR3 protein: CASSSLAGPSYNEQFF
V gene: TRBV7-9; J gene: TRBJ2-1; CDR3 protein: CASSYLAGGYNEQFF
V gene: TRBV7-8; J gene: TRBJ2-7; CDR3 protein: CASSFLVTSDEQYF
V gene: TRBV13; J gene: TRBJ1-1; CDR3 protein: CASSLGTSPGAFF
V gene: TRBV5-1; J gene: TRBJ2-7; CDR3 protein: CASSLMGTYEQYF
V gene: TRBV28; J gene: TRBJ1-6; CDR3 protein: CASSRGMRDSPLHF
V gene: TRBV4-3; J gene: TRBJ2-4; CDR3 protein: CASSQEYELAWAKNIQYF
V gene: TRBV4-3; J gene: TRBJ2-6; CDR3 protein: CASSQDQAGANVLTF
V gene: TRBV7-9; J gene: TRBJ2-5; CDR3 protein: CASSLEHASGSGETQYF
V gene: TRBV7-6; J gene: TRBJ2-3; CDR3 protein: CASSSAEGGSTDTQYF
V gene: TRBV13; J gene: TRBJ2-7; CDR3 protein: CASSLNLDEQYF
V gene: TRBV7-6; J gene: TRBJ2-1; CDR3 protein: CASSSITPANEQFF
V gene: TRBV5-8; J gene: TRBJ2-2; CDR3 protein: CASSRDSAVIGELFF
V gene: TRBV9; J gene: TRBJ2-7; CDR3 protein: CASSPGATSGNYEQYF
V gene: TRBV7-9; J gene: TRBJ2-5; CDR3 protein: CASSPLPAETQYF
V gene: TRBV5-4; J gene: TRBJ2-4; CDR3 protein: CASSLYQKNIQYF
V gene: TRBV27; J gene: TRBJ1-1; CDR3 protein: CASNYGGASEAFF
V gene: TRBV19; J gene: TRBJ2-2; CDR3 protein: CASSIDLEGDRGRGTGELFF
V gene: TRBV18; J gene: TRBJ2-1; CDR3 protein: CASSPRLDYNEQFF
V gene: TRBV11-2; J gene: TRBJ1-2; CDR3 protein: CASSLAGTGYGYTF
V gene: TRBV11-3; J gene: TRBJ2-7; CDR3 protein: CASSLAGQSYEQYF
V gene: TRBV28; J gene: TRBJ1-3; CDR3 protein: CASSFSDMDLSGNTIYF
V gene: TRBV19; J gene: TRBJ2-1; CDR3 protein: CASSRLAGVPGDEQFF
V gene: TRBV21-1; J gene: TRBJ1-5; CDR3 protein: CASSIPGPRSDQPQHF
V gene: TRBV28; J gene: TRBJ2-2; CDR3 protein: CASSPFSTSGKHPYRELFF
V gene: TRBV4-2; J gene: TRBJ2-7; CDR3 protein: CASSLRADPTYEQYF
V gene: TRBV14; J gene: TRBJ1-2; CDR3 protein: CASSLGQGFYGYTF
V gene: TRBV7-2; J gene: TRBJ2-7; CDR3 protein: CASSPDGTSWGEQYF
V gene: TRBV5-1; J gene: TRBJ2-1; CDR3 protein: CASSSGPNEQFF
V gene: TRBV6-5; J gene: TRBJ1-5; CDR3 protein: CASSDDYNQPQHF
V gene: TRBV2; J gene: TRBJ2-2; CDR3 protein: CASSFGLAGGTGELFF
V gene: TRBV2; J gene: TRBJ2-1; CDR3 protein: CASSVDGTGRDNEQFF
V gene: TRBV7-7; J gene: TRBJ2-1; CDR3 protein: CASSPEPGEARIFF
V gene: TRBV2; J gene: TRBJ1-2; CDR3 protein: CASSEIGLNYGYTF
V gene: TRBV11-2; J gene: TRBJ2-2; CDR3 protein: CASNPRLAGENTGELFF
V gene: TRBV5-1; J gene: TRBJ2-5; CDR3 protein: CASSEDRSWETQYF
V gene: TRBV7-2; J gene: TRBJ1-1; CDR3 protein: CASSTTGGTPNTEAFF
V gene: TRBV6-5; J gene: TRBJ1-1; CDR3 protein: CASSKGGENTEAFF
V gene: TRBV29-1; J gene: TRBJ2-1; CDR3 protein: CSVDLQGKGNEQFF
V gene: TRBV6-1; J gene: TRBJ1-1; CDR3 protein: CASSRGGHTEAFF